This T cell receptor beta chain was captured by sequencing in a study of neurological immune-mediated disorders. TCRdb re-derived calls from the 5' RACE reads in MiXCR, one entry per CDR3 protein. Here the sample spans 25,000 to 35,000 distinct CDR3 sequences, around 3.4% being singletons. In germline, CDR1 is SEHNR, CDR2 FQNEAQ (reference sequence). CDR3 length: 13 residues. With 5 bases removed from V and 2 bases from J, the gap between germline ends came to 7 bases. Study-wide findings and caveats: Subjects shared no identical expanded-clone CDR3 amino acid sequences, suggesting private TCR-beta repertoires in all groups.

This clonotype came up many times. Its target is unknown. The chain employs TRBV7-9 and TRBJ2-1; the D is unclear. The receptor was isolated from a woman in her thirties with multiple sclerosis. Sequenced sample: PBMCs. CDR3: CASSHGTYNEQFF. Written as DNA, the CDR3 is TGTGCCAGCAGCCACGGCACCTACAATGAGCAGTTCTTC.